These 21 T cell receptor beta chains were all obtained from the same sample, sequenced in a study of T cells after somatic rescue of genetic block. Clones were sequenced by immunoSEQ multiplex PCR, and TCRdb holds only the in-frame ones, with some missing. This sample has some 13,000 clones, with 65% to 85% found just once. The specimen was peripheral blood mononuclear cells (PBMCs). These receptors all stem from a boy younger than 18.

This clone was seen only once. The chain carries TRBV27 and TRBJ2-7, with D perhaps matching TRBD2 (6 bases). The V end lost 5 bases, the J end lost 3 bases, and 14 bases lay between the germline ends. Germline V gives CDR1 MNHEY, CDR2 SMNVEV (reference sequence). The CDR3 is 14 amino acids. The CDR3 bases are TGTGCCAGCAGTAGGGACTTCTCCTACTACGAGCAGTACTTC. As protein: CASSRDFSYYEQYF.

The chain has TRBV6-1 and TRBJ2-7; the D gene is possibly TRBD2 (5 bases). Germline values: CDR1 MNHNS, CDR2 SASEGT. This CDR3 has 15 residues. V was pared by 5 bases and J by 5 bases, with 19 bases between. The DNA of the CDR3 is TGTGCCAGCAGTCACCGGACGGCCGAGGAGGACGAGCAGTACTTC. This sequence encodes CASSHRTAEEDEQYF.

J is TRBJ2-7 and V is TRBV27; tentative D call: TRBD1 (6 bases). Trimming removed 3 bases from V and 0 bases from J, with 21 bases in between. Germline V gene lookup returns CDR1 MNHEY and CDR2 SMNVEV (reference sequence). The CDR3 length is 18 residues. The CDR3 protein is CASSLKPSTGLYSYEQYF. CDR3 nucleotides: TGTGCCAGCAGTTTGAAACCCTCGACAGGCCTGTACTCCTACGAGCAGTACTTC.

The chain couples TRBV5-1 to TRBJ2-3; D is unclear. The germline V gene encodes CDR1 SGHRS and CDR2 YFSETQ. This CDR3 is 11 amino acids long. Trimming took off 1 base at V and 6 bases at J, with 3 bases between the two ends. CDR3 DNA sequence: TGCGCCAGCAGCTTGCAGGATACGCAGTATTTT. This gives the protein CASSLQDTQYF.

CDR3 coding DNA: TGTGCCAGCAGCGTAGCGAACGAACCCTCAACCGCGCGACAGGGCGGGGGTGGCTACACCTTC. As protein: CASSVANEPSTARQGGGGYTF. The chain uses TRBV9 and TRBJ1-2, with 7 bases identical to TRBD1. V shed 0 bases and J 7 bases; nucleotides not matched to a gene: 27. Germline values: CDR1 SGDLS, CDR2 YYNGEE. The CDR3 sequence is 21 residues long.

The rearrangement uses TRBV5-1 and TRBJ1-1; weak D call: TRBD1 (5 bases). This CDR3 has 14 amino acids. V lost 0 bases and J 3 bases, leaving 9 bases between the germline ends. Germline V CDR1 and CDR2: SGHRS, YFSETQ. The CDR3 spells CASSLVGGDTEAFF. CDR3 DNA sequence: TGCGCCAGCAGCTTGGTGGGGGGTGACACTGAAGCTTTCTTT.

The chain links TRBV7-3 to TRBJ1-1; maybe TRBD1 (5 bases). The CDR3 length is 14 residues. V lost 3 bases to trimming and J lost 5 bases, with 13 bases between them. Germline V CDR1 and CDR2: SGHTA, FQGTGA. The CDR3 DNA sequence: TGTGCCAGCAGCTTGACGGGGGTAATGACTGAAGCTTTCTTT. Translated: CASSLTGVMTEAFF.

This rearrangement joins TRBV6-5 to TRBJ1-5, with a tentative D call TRBD1 (6 bases). Germline CDR1 MNHEY, CDR2 SVGAGI. The CDR3 has 14 residues. The V gene lost 0 bases and the J gene lost 7 bases, with 10 bases spanning the gap. The CDR3 coding sequence is TGTGCCAGCAGTTACTCAAGGGGGAGGCAGCCCCAGCATTTT. Residues: CASSYSRGRQPQHF.

The chain recombines TRBV7-9 with TRBJ2-3; no clear D gene. Trimming left V 3 bases short and J 5 bases short, with 9 bases between. The CDR3 sequence is 13 residues long. Germline-derived CDR1 and CDR2 are SEHNR and FQNEAQ (reference sequence). Here the CDR3 DNA reads TGTGCCAGCAGCTTTCTCCCCGTAGATACGCAGTATTTT. Amino acids: CASSFLPVDTQYF.

This clone is labeled as large (0.1 to 1%). The rearrangement joins TRBV7-6 to TRBJ1-2; the D gene is possibly TRBD1 (6 bases). The germline V and J ends were trimmed by 4 bases and 0 bases, with 15 bases remaining between them. The CDR3 consists of 16 residues. Germline CDR1 SGHVS, CDR2 FNYEAQ. Here the CDR3 reads CASSSESGQANYGYTF. The DNA of the CDR3 is TGTGCCAGCAGCTCCGAGTCGGGACAAGCTAACTATGGCTACACCTTC.

The chain couples TRBV5-1 to TRBJ2-2, with D hard to call. V lost 3 bases and J lost 3, with 15 bases in between. Germline lookup yields CDR1 SGHRS and CDR2 YFSETQ. The CDR3 runs 16 residues. The CDR3 nucleotides read TGCGCCAGCAGCTCCCTCGGGCAGGTGTACACCGGGGAGCTGTTTTTT. Its translation: CASSSLGQVYTGELFF.

This chain connects TRBV25-1 to TRBJ2-7, with a tentative D call TRBD1 (6 bases). V was shortened by 5 bases and J by 4 bases, with 18 bases between the two germline ends. The CDR3 is 15 residues long. The V gene's germline CDR1 is MGHDK and CDR2 SYGVNS. The CDR3 is CASSISEQGGYEQYF. Written as DNA, the CDR3 is TGTGCCAGCAGTATCTCTGAACAGGGTGGTTACGAGCAGTACTTC.

The rearrangement joins TRBV5-1 to TRBJ2-5; the match to TRBD1 covers 9 bases. This CDR3 has 17 amino acids. Germline loops: CDR1 SGHRS, CDR2 YFSETQ. Unmatched junction bases numbered 8, after V lost 0 bases and J lost 2 bases. CDR3 nucleotide sequence: TGCGCCAGCAGCTTGGTAAGGACAGGGGATGTACAAGAGACCCAGTACTTC. Protein product: CASSLVRTGDVQETQYF.

The chain joins TRBV19 to TRBJ1-5; D remains unclear. The V gene's germline CDR1 is LNHDA and CDR2 SQIVND (reference sequence). V was shortened by 4 bases and J by 0 bases, with 10 bases between the two germline ends. The CDR3 is 15 amino acids. CDR3 in amino acids: CASSNPGPSNQPQHF. In DNA, the CDR3 is TGTGCCAGTAGTAATCCCGGACCTAGCAATCAGCCCCAGCATTTT.

In this sample, this clone turned up a few times. The chain joins TRBV28 to TRBJ1-3, with no clear D. This CDR3 contains 13 residues. Deletions cut 6 bases from V and 4 bases from J, with 10 bases between. CDR1 is MDHEN and CDR2 is SYDVKM in the germline V gene. CDR3 in amino acids: CASSLIQGNTIYF. The DNA of the CDR3 is TGTGCCAGCAGCCTAATCCAGGGAAACACCATATATTTT.

V gene TRBV7-3 combines with J gene TRBJ2-1; TRBD2 is a possible D gene (7 bases). This CDR3 spans 15 amino acids. The V end lost 1 base, the J end lost 4 bases, and 11 bases lay between the germline ends. Germline values: CDR1 SGHTA, CDR2 FQGTGA. The CDR3 DNA is TGTGCCAGCAGCTTAATGGGGGGGCCATACAATGAGCAGTTCTTC. As protein: CASSLMGGPYNEQFF.

The J gene is TRBJ2-3, the V gene TRBV9, with D tentatively TRBD1 or TRBD2 (7 bases each). Per the germline V gene, CDR1 is SGDLS and CDR2 is YYNGEE. Trimming removed 8 bases from V and 5 bases from J, with 21 bases in between. The CDR3 contains 15 residues. The CDR3 nucleotides read TGTGCCAGTAACCCAGGGGGGGCCAGAAAAGATACGCAGTATTTT. Protein sequence: CASNPGGARKDTQYF.

The J gene is TRBJ2-2, the V gene TRBV4-2; 7 positions match TRBD2. The trim removed 2 bases at V and 1 base at J, leaving 1 base unmatched. The CDR3 covers 15 residues. Germline V gene lookup returns CDR1 LGHNA and CDR2 YNFKEQ. The CDR3, as DNA: TGTGCCAGCAGCCAAAGCGGGATGAACACCGGGGAGCTGTTTTTT. Its translation: CASSQSGMNTGELFF.

This clone was detected a few times. This rearrangement joins TRBV11-2 to TRBJ2-1, with D maybe TRBD2 (6 bases). With 6 bases removed from V and 7 bases from J, the gap between germline ends came to 22 bases. The CDR3 consists of 16 residues. Looked up from germline, CDR1 is SGHAT and CDR2 is FQNNGV. This CDR3 reads CASSQGAGLGWNEQFF. CDR3 sequence (DNA): TGTGCCAGCAGTCAAGGGGCGGGGCTCGGGTGGAATGAGCAGTTCTTC.

The rearrangement links TRBV28 to TRBJ1-1; D gene ambiguous. CDR3 length: 13 amino acids. Germline CDR1 reads MDHEN; CDR2 reads SYDVKM. V was pared by 2 bases and J by 1 base, with 5 bases between. CDR3 sequence: CASSLVRNTEAFF. DNA for the CDR3: TGTGCCAGCAGTTTAGTGCGGAACACTGAAGCTTTCTTT.

This clone was counted once. The chain recombines TRBV27 with TRBJ1-2; TRBD1 is a possible D gene (6 bases). Germline V lookup: CDR1 MNHEY, CDR2 SMNVEV (reference sequence). Trimming took 6 bases from V and 1 from J, leaving 12 bases between them. CDR3 size: 14 residues. CDR3 loop: CASRNLGGNYGYTF. In nucleotides, the CDR3 is TGTGCCAGCAGGAACCTAGGGGGTAACTATGGCTACACCTTC.